These T cell receptor beta chains were read from a single sample in a study of blood T cell repertoires in COVID-19. The assay was immunoSEQ multiplex PCR, and TCRdb's table has in-frame clones only and misses some. Of approximately 300,000 clones in the sample, over 75% are singletons; the top ten hold nearly 7%. Sample: peripheral blood. The receptors shown here come from a woman between 25 and 40 years old with COVID-19, enrolled during active disease. Each CDR3 is given with its conserved first and last residue.

TRBJ2-7 | TRBV6-5 | CASSYVTDSGGEQYF
TRBJ2-3 | TRBV4-1 | CASSATAGSAADTQYF
TRBJ2-1 | TRBV10-1 | CASSARQGGNEQFF
TRBJ1-1 | TRBV6-5 | CASSYLGRGVNTEAFF
TRBJ2-3 | TRBV29-1 | CSVARDTTDTQYF
TRBJ1-4 | TRBV5-4 | CASSLDSDEKLFF
TRBJ2-3 | TRBV6-5 | CASKLGGVGTDTQYF
TRBJ2-1 | TRBV25-1 | CASSEHRRAPHNEQFF
TRBJ1-3 | TRBV10-3 | CAISPGARGNTIYF
TRBJ1-6 | TRBV14 | CASSQEWDRNSPLHF
TRBJ2-6 | TRBV28 | CASSSRLAGVGANVLTF
TRBJ1-3 | TRBV2 | CASVRGTDSGNTIYF
TRBJ2-3 | TRBV9 | CASSVGPEVPLTDTQYF
TRBJ2-3 | TRBV5-1 | CASSLANRVEDTQYF
TRBJ1-1 | TRBV29-1 | CSLSTNTEAFF
TRBJ2-3 | TRBV6-5 | CASSYSSSTDTQYF
TRBJ2-7 | TRBV11-2 | CASSPGLAGYEQYF
TRBJ1-3 | TRBV7-2 | CASSPPTGRGNTIYF
TRBJ1-2 | TRBV7-9 | CASSFRETNYGYTF
TRBJ1-6 | TRBV2 | CASSERGQGASSPLHF
TRBJ2-7 | TRBV6-5 | CASSRSGGGSYEQYF
TRBJ2-1 | TRBV27 | CASSSRLVSSSYNEQFF
TRBJ2-1 | TRBV25-1 | CASSEWSASGRAYNEQFF
TRBJ2-7 | TRBV25-1 | CASSMWGPEQYF
TRBJ1-5 | TRBV6-1 | CASSEASGGKGNQPQHF
TRBJ2-1 | TRBV5-1 | CASSLAGGPSSEQFF
TRBJ2-1 | TRBV5-1 | CASSLGSAARYNEQFF
TRBJ1-1 | TRBV28 | CASSFPGQGVIEAFF
TRBJ2-2 | TRBV7-9 | CASSPLVGLITGELFF
TRBJ2-7 | TRBV4-1 | CASSQERIPLSYEQYF
TRBJ1-6 | TRBV30 | CAWSPRGSGNSPLHF
TRBJ2-7 | TRBV21-1 | CASRKPRTSGSYEQYF
TRBJ2-3 | TRBV30 | CAWSGDSGSSDTQYF
TRBJ2-1 | TRBV12-5 | CASGLGGTYNEQFF
TRBJ1-1 | TRBV6-5 | CASSYSTGMTEAFF
TRBJ1-1 | TRBV28 | CASSLSRALGLNTEAFF
TRBJ1-3 | TRBV4-2 | CASSQGAGQGNGNTIYF
TRBJ1-1 | TRBV11-2 | CASSGRAWGGTEAFF
TRBJ1-3 | TRBV4-1 | CASSQVEFRSNTIYF
TRBJ1-1 | TRBV4-1 | CASSQADRGQFEAFF
TRBJ2-1 | TRBV20-1 | CSAGGLAGVEQFF
TRBJ2-1 | TRBV28 | CASSPRLAGGPGYNEQFF
TRBJ2-7 | TRBV19 | CASSTWEGYEQYF
TRBJ2-1 | TRBV11-3 | CASSLAPGGGEQFF
TRBJ2-1 | TRBV29-1 | CSVGGSVYNEQFF
TRBJ2-7 | TRBV29-1 | CSVEVPRGLGPAEQYF
TRBJ1-1 | TRBV12-3/TRBV12-4 | CASSPQGFPEAFF
TRBJ2-7 | TRBV7-6 | CASSLGAGNYEQYF
TRBJ1-4 | TRBV2 | CASSEGGQGGTEKLFF
TRBJ1-3 | TRBV6-5 | CASSRDRGSGNTIYF
TRBJ2-2 | TRBV5-4 | CASSNRDRGLHGELFF
TRBJ2-2 | TRBV14 | CASSQAQTPRENTGELFF
TRBJ1-1 | TRBV25-1 | CASSDRGAGSTEAFF
TRBJ2-7 | TRBV24-1 | CATQSTSGTLEQYF
TRBJ2-1 | TRBV5-4 | CASSRTGNEQFF
TRBJ1-1 | TRBV29-1 | CSVESQGITEAFF
TRBJ1-2 | TRBV5-4 | CASSLVQGNYGYTF
TRBJ1-1 | TRBV12-3/TRBV12-4 | CALKGQENTEAFF
TRBJ2-3 | TRBV9 | CASSQETSGGPADTQYF